Listed here are 4 T cell receptor beta chains from one sample, sequenced in a study of blood T cell repertoires in COVID-19. Profiled with immunoSEQ multiplex PCR; TCRdb holds only in-frame clones, not every one. There are about 240,000 clones in the sample; 86% occur only once, and about 12% lies in the top ten. What was sequenced was peripheral blood. The source is a man older than 75 with acute or convalescent COVID-19.

The rearrangement joins TRBV7-9 to TRBJ1-5; D is unclear. V shed 1 base and J shed 6 bases, with 10 bases lying between them. Germline CDR1 is SEHNR and CDR2 is FQNEAQ (reference sequence). The length of the CDR3 is 14 residues. CDR3 amino acids: CASSLDGGSQPQHF. As DNA, the CDR3 is TGTGCCAGCAGCTTAGACGGAGGCAGTCAGCCCCAGCATTTT.

This chain connects TRBV12-3 or TRBV12-4 to TRBJ1-4; possible D gene TRBD1, 5 bases. CDR3 length: 13 residues. Trimming left V 4 bases short and J 7 bases short, with 10 bases between. The CDR3 region has the DNA TGTGCCAGCAGTTGGGGGGAGATTGAAAAACTGTTTTTT. Its translation: CASSWGEIEKLFF.

This rearrangement joins TRBV7-2 to TRBJ1-5; 9 nucleotides agree with TRBD1. V lost 4 bases and J lost 4; bases outside the gene matches: 8. The germline CDR1 and CDR2 sequences are SGHTA and FQGNSA. This CDR3 has 16 amino acids. DNA for the CDR3: TGTGCCAGCAGCTCCGACGGGACAGGGACTAATCAGCCCCAGCATTTT. Protein sequence: CASSSDGTGTNQPQHF.

V gene TRBV5-1 combines with J gene TRBJ2-7, with 10 bases lining up with TRBD1. The ends lost 4 bases at V and 5 bases at J; junction bases unmatched: 12. This CDR3 comprises 16 residues. The V gene's germline CDR1 is SGHRS and CDR2 YFSETQ. This chain's CDR3 is CASSPRGQGLIDEQYF. CDR3 sequence (DNA): TGCGCCAGCAGCCCCCGGGGACAGGGGTTGATCGACGAGCAGTACTTC. Full variable domain (missing parts from reference TRBV5-1 and TRBJ2-7): KAGVTQTPRYLIKTRGQQVTLSCSPISGHRSVSWYQQTPGQGLQFLFEYFSETQRNKGNFPGRFSGRQFSNSRSEMNVSTLELGDSALYLCASSPRGQGLIDEQYFGPGTRLTVT.